Following are 29 T cell receptor beta chains from one sample sequenced in a study of cytomegalovirus exposure and HLA in healthy donors. Primers for the PCR totalled 60 Vbeta and 13 Jbeta. Assay: immunoSEQ multiplex PCR; the TCRdb copy retains only in-frame clones and omits some. The table records around 170,000 clones, approximately 85% of them present only once. Sequenced: PBMCs. These TCRs come from a woman aged 18 to 35 in good health and CMV-seronegative.

The J gene is TRBJ2-7, the V gene TRBV7-9, with 9 bases identical to TRBD1. Trimming cost V 3 bases and J 7 bases; bases outside gene matches: 10. This CDR3 is built from 15 residues. The germline V gene encodes CDR1 SEHNR and CDR2 FQNEAQ (reference sequence). Here the CDR3 DNA reads TGTGCCAGCAGCTTCCCCGGGACAGGGAGGGTGGAGCAGTACTTC. It is translated as CASSFPGTGRVEQYF.

The chain joins TRBV28 to TRBJ1-3; 9 bases agree with TRBD1. V dropped 3 bases and J dropped 6; count of bases not matched to a gene: 3. The CDR3 has 14 residues. The germline gives CDR1 MDHEN, CDR2 SYDVKM. The CDR3 DNA follows: TGTGCCAGCAGTTTTAGGGACAGGGTAAACACCATATATTTT. Protein: CASSFRDRVNTIYF.

The chain has TRBV29-1 and TRBJ1-2; 10 nucleotides line up with TRBD1. V gave up 7 bases and J gave up 8 bases; unmatched junction bases: 7. Germline values: CDR1 SQVTM, CDR2 ANQGSEA. The CDR3 contains 12 residues. DNA for the CDR3: TGCAGCGCAGAAGGACAGGGGGAGGGCTACACCTTC. Residues: CSAEGQGEGYTF.

DNA of the CDR3: TGTGCCAGCAGACAGGGGGCGCCGGCTGAAAATGAGCAGTTCTTC. This translates into CASRQGAPAENEQFF. V is TRBV27 and J is TRBJ2-1; 9 bases agree with TRBD1. With V trimmed by 6 bases and J by 7 bases, 10 bases remained unmatched. In germline, CDR1 is MNHEY, CDR2 SMNVEV (reference sequence). This CDR3 is built from 15 residues.

The genes are TRBV6-1 and TRBJ1-1, with a possible D match to TRBD1 (6 bases). CDR3 length equals 14 residues. The germline CDR1 and CDR2 sequences are MNHNS and SASEGT. The V and J ends lost 8 bases and 8 bases respectively, with 21 bases between them. This CDR3 is CASRDTGLIGEAFF. The CDR3 DNA follows: TGTGCCAGCCGGGACACAGGTTTAATTGGGGAAGCTTTCTTT.

The chain couples TRBV21-1 to TRBJ2-1; TRBD2, the table's D call, lacks a check against the DNA. TRBV21-1 corresponds to a pseudogene. The CDR3 has 14 residues. CDR3 coding DNA: TGTGCCAGCAGCAAGCTAGCGGGAAACAATGAGCAGTTCTTC. Protein product: CASSKLAGNNEQFF.

The chain carries TRBV28 and TRBJ2-7, with TRBD1 matching over 10 bases. Germline CDR1 and CDR2: MDHEN and SYDVKM. V dropped 3 bases and J dropped 7; count of bases not matched to a gene: 6. This CDR3 is 14 amino acids long. This CDR3 reads CASSLGGQGGEQYF. For the CDR3, the DNA is TGTGCCAGCAGTTTGGGAGGACAGGGGGGTGAGCAGTACTTC.

The chain joins TRBV29-1 to TRBJ1-1; no firm D call. CDR1 and CDR2 from the germline V gene are SQVTM and ANQGSEA. V was pared by 5 bases and J by 3 bases, with 16 bases between. CDR3 length: 14 residues. Here the CDR3 reads CSVSWERRDTEAFF. The CDR3 bases are TGCAGCGTTAGTTGGGAGAGAAGGGACACTGAAGCTTTCTTT.

The chain employs TRBV19 and TRBJ2-1; 8 bases are a match to TRBD2. The CDR3 consists of 14 residues. With V trimmed by 7 bases and J by 0 bases, 2 bases remained unmatched. Looked up from germline, CDR1 is LNHDA and CDR2 is SQIVND (reference sequence). CDR3 sequence (DNA): TGTGCCAGTATGCGGGGGGACTCCTACAATGAGCAGTTCTTC. Its translation is CASMRGDSYNEQFF.

This chain uses TRBV15 with TRBJ2-5, with 16 bases identical to TRBD2. Trimming took 1 base from V and 4 from J; bases not matched to a gene: 6. CDR1 LNHNV and CDR2 YYDKDF come from the germline V gene (reference sequence). The CDR3 is 18 residues long. The CDR3 protein is CATSRGGTSGGEGETQYF. The CDR3 bases are TGTGCCACCAGCAGAGGAGGGACTAGCGGGGGGGAGGGAGAGACCCAGTACTTC. The entire variable domain, with the rest obtained from reference TRBV15 and TRBJ2-5, is as follows: DAMVIQNPRYQVTQFGKPVTLSCSQTLNHNVMYWYQQKSSQAPKLLFHYYDKDFNNEADTPDNFQSRRPNTSFCFLDIRSPGLGDTAMYLCATSRGGTSGGEGETQYFGPGTRLLVL.

The genes are TRBV28 and TRBJ2-3; 10 nucleotides match TRBD2. V shed 10 bases, J shed 0 bases, and the junction held 7 bases outside the gene matches. The CDR3 runs to 15 residues. Germline V gene data show CDR1 as MDHEN and CDR2 as SYDVKM. The CDR3 sequence: CATCGTSVSTDTQYF. The CDR3 nucleotides read TGTGCCACCTGTGGGACTAGCGTGAGCACAGATACGCAGTATTTT.

The chain joins TRBV12-5 to TRBJ2-1; tentative D call: TRBD1 (5 bases). The germline V and J ends were trimmed by 2 bases and 0 bases, with 17 bases remaining between them. The germline V gene has CDR1 LGHNT and CDR2 FRNRAP. The CDR3 spans 18 residues. The CDR3 nucleotides read TGTGCTAGTGGTTTGACACTCAGGGTCCCCAGCTCCTACAATGAGCAGTTCTTC. Translated, it gives CASGLTLRVPSSYNEQFF.

V gene TRBV27 combines with J gene TRBJ2-7, with 15 nucleotides matching TRBD2. Germline trimming cut 2 bases from V and 1 base from J; bases unmatched to any gene: 6. CDR3 length: 18 residues. Germline lookup yields CDR1 MNHEY and CDR2 SMNVEV (reference sequence). In nucleotides, the CDR3 is TGTGCCAGCAGTTTAAGCGGGACTAGCGGGAGGTCTTCCTACGAGCAGTACTTC. Protein product: CASSLSGTSGRSSYEQYF.

V is TRBV7-2 and J is TRBJ2-3; D gene unclear. This CDR3 has 12 amino acids. Germline-derived CDR1 and CDR2 are SGHTA and FQGNSA. The V and J ends lost 3 bases and 3 bases respectively, with 4 bases between them. The CDR3 protein is CASSLSTDTQYF. Here the CDR3 DNA reads TGTGCCAGCAGCTTGTCAACAGATACGCAGTATTTT.

The genes are TRBV13 and TRBJ1-1; D gene ambiguous. The CDR3 contains 12 residues. Trimming removed 3 bases at V and 6 bases at J, with 8 bases between. Germline values: CDR1 PRHDT, CDR2 FYEKMQ (reference sequence). DNA for the CDR3: TGTGCCAGCAGCTTTGACACGCCTGAAGCTTTCTTT. Protein sequence: CASSFDTPEAFF.

This chain uses TRBV10-1 with TRBJ2-3; 13 bases line up with TRBD2. The CDR3 is 13 residues long. Germline CDR1 WNHNN, CDR2 SYGVQD (reference sequence). V lost 8 bases, J lost 6 bases, and 2 bases stayed unmatched. CDR3 region: CASGLAGVDTQYF. DNA of the CDR3: TGCGCCAGCGGACTAGCGGGGGTCGATACGCAGTATTTT.

The chain has TRBV29-1 and TRBJ2-3; 7 bases align to TRBD2. Losses at the gene ends were 8 bases for V and 0 bases for J; bases not matched to a gene: 8. Germline-derived CDR1 and CDR2 are SQVTM and ANQGSEA. CDR3 length equals 14 residues. This CDR3 reads CSTRDSGSTDTQYF. CDR3 DNA: TGCAGCACCCGTGATAGCGGGAGCACAGATACGCAGTATTTT.

The rearrangement links TRBV27 to TRBJ2-7, with 9 bases matching TRBD1. V lost 1 base to trimming and J lost 0 bases; unmatched junction nucleotides: 4. Germline V CDR1 and CDR2: MNHEY, SMNVEV (reference sequence). The CDR3 is 16 residues long. The CDR3 region is CASSLWGQGTSYEQYF. The CDR3 DNA reads TGTGCCAGCAGTTTATGGGGACAGGGTACCTCCTACGAGCAGTACTTC.

The chain links TRBV19 to TRBJ2-1; 9 bases match TRBD2. This CDR3 spans 15 amino acids. The germline V gene has CDR1 LNHDA and CDR2 SQIVND (reference sequence). J gave up 4 bases and V 5 bases, and 6 bases lay outside the gene matches. The CDR3 DNA is TGTGCCAGTAGTTTAGCGGGGGAGATGTACAATGAGCAGTTCTTC. This codes for CASSLAGEMYNEQFF. The full variable domain, its missing parts supplied by reference TRBV19 and TRBJ2-1, is DGGITQSPKYLFRKEGQNVTLSCEQNLNHDAMYWYRQDPGQGLRLIYYSQIVNDFQKGDIAEGYSVSREKKESFPLTVTSAQKNPTAFYLCASSLAGEMYNEQFFGPGTRLTVL.

This clone was observed a handful of times. V usage is TRBV25-1 and J usage is TRBJ2-7, with D tentatively TRBD2 (5 bases). CDR3 length equals 13 residues. From germline, CDR1 is MGHDK and CDR2 SYGVNS. Trimming stripped 8 bases from V and 4 bases from J, with 15 bases between. The CDR3 sequence is CASREAAEYEQYF. DNA for the CDR3: TGTGCCAGCCGAGAAGCGGCAGAGTACGAGCAGTACTTC.

This clone was picked up one time. V gene TRBV9 combines with J gene TRBJ2-3, with D tentatively TRBD1 (6 bases). Trimming shortened V by 3 bases and J by 6 bases, and 20 bases separated the two germline ends. CDR3 length: 16 amino acids. From germline, CDR1 is SGDLS and CDR2 YYNGEE. The CDR3: CASSGSSGTTVDTQYF. The CDR3 nucleotides read TGTGCCAGCAGCGGGAGCTCGGGGACAACGGTGGATACGCAGTATTTT.

V and J are TRBV28 and TRBJ2-2; D gene uncertain. The CDR3 has 13 residues. V dropped 2 bases and J dropped 2 bases, with 3 bases sitting between them. The V gene's germline CDR1 is MDHEN and CDR2 SYDVKM. CDR3 in amino acids: CASSLQNTGELFF. The CDR3 DNA reads TGTGCCAGCAGTTTACAAAACACCGGGGAGCTGTTTTTT.

V gene TRBV5-4 combines with J gene TRBJ2-7; D is ambiguous. This CDR3 contains 12 residues. V was trimmed by 4 bases and J by 2 bases, leaving 7 bases between them. The germline CDR1 and CDR2 sequences are SGHNT and YYREEE (reference sequence). This chain's CDR3 is CASSIEAYEQYF. In DNA form, the CDR3 reads TGTGCCAGCAGCATCGAGGCCTACGAGCAGTACTTC.

This chain connects TRBV6-1 to TRBJ1-1; D unclear. The length of the CDR3 is 15 residues. The germline V and J ends were trimmed by 2 bases and 5 bases, with 15 bases remaining between them. The germline V gene has CDR1 MNHNS and CDR2 SASEGT. The CDR3 sequence is CASSELWARGTEAFF. CDR3 DNA: TGTGCCAGCAGTGAATTGTGGGCCCGCGGGACTGAAGCTTTCTTT.

This sequence joins TRBV18 and TRBJ1-1, with a tentative D call TRBD1 (5 bases). The CDR3 runs to 14 residues. Trimming shortened V by 5 bases and J by 3 bases, and 13 bases separated the two germline ends. CDR1 is KGHSH, CDR2 LQKENI, per germline. In DNA, the CDR3 is TGTGCCAGCTCAAACCTGGGGGAGGACACTGAAGCTTTCTTT. Translating gives CASSNLGEDTEAFF.

The V and J genes are TRBV7-9 and TRBJ2-3; 9 positions match TRBD1. The V and J ends lost 7 bases and 2 bases, in that order; junction bases with no gene match: 13. From germline, CDR1 is SEHNR and CDR2 FQNEAQ (reference sequence). The CDR3 is 17 amino acids. CDR3: CASTDTTTGGNTDTQYF. CDR3 DNA sequence: TGTGCCAGCACCGATACAACGACAGGGGGTAACACAGATACGCAGTATTTT. The complete variable domain, with remaining parts taken from reference TRBV7-9 and TRBJ2-3, reads DTGVSQNPRHKITKRGQNVTFRCDPISEHNRLYWYRQTLGQGPEFLTYFQNEAQLEKSRLLSDRFSAERPKGSFSTLEIQRTEQGDSAMYLCASTDTTTGGNTDTQYFGPGTRLTVL.

The rearrangement joins TRBV2 to TRBJ2-3; maybe TRBD2 (7 bases). Germline CDR1 is SNHLY and CDR2 is FYNNEI. The CDR3 has 14 amino acids. V lost 8 bases and J lost 0, with 12 bases in between. CDR3 in amino acids: CASGGGLSTDTQYF. The CDR3 bases are TGTGCCAGCGGGGGGGGCCTAAGCACAGATACGCAGTATTTT.

The chain employs TRBV10-2 and TRBJ2-7, with TRBD1 matching 9 bases. Germline V lookup: CDR1 WSHSY, CDR2 SAAADI. The V and J ends lost 6 bases and 4 bases, in that order; junction bases with no gene match: 7. The length of the CDR3 is 14 residues. This chain's CDR3 is CASRTGTGRYEQYF. The CDR3 DNA reads as TGCGCCAGCAGGACCGGGACAGGGAGGTACGAGCAGTACTTC.

V gene TRBV29-1 combines with J gene TRBJ2-7, with TRBD1 as a possible D gene (5 bases). Germline CDR1 reads SQVTM; CDR2 reads ANQGSEA. This CDR3 region has 12 residues. V was clipped by 4 bases and J by 3 bases, with 10 bases between them. CDR3 bases: TGCAGCGTTGTGGACAACCACTACGAGCAGTACTTC. Encoded protein: CSVVDNHYEQYF.